The present TCR beta chain was sequenced within a study of siplizumab effects on memory and regulatory T cells. Study-wide points: Neither a naive nor a memory phenotype was assignable to roughly 75-97% of proliferating CD4+ or CD8+ clones.

This clone was recorded a few times. Its antigen remains unidentified. The ends lost 0 bases at V and 6 bases at J; junction bases unmatched: 10. Per germline, CDR1 PRHDT and CDR2 FYEKMQ (reference sequence). The CDR3 sequence is 16 residues long. Cells that made up the mixed lymphocyte reaction were cocultured at 37°C for around six days. Sequencing used immunoSEQ multiplex PCR; TCRdb keeps in-frame clones, though not all of them. The top ten clones hold around 10% of a sample with 9,000 to 13,000 clones, about 47% of them seen once. The specimen was CFSE-low (dividing) CD8+ T cells sorted from an allogeneic mixed lymphocyte reaction. This chain links TRBV13 with TRBJ2-7; 8 bases agree with TRBD1. The sequence derives from a human donor in good health; the cells came from an allogeneic mixed lymphocyte reaction. CDR3 residues: CASSLGRRQGSVEQYF. The CDR3 nucleotides read TGTGCCAGCAGCTTAGGCCGGCGACAGGGGTCGGTCGAGCAGTACTTC. Using reference TRBV13 and TRBJ2-7 for the parts outside the CDR3, the full variable domain is AAGVIQSPRHLIKEKRETATLKCYPIPRHDTVYWYQQGPGQDPQFLISFYEKMQSDKGSIPDRFSAQQFSDYHSELNMSSLELGDSALYFCASSLGRRQGSVEQYFGPGTRLTVT.